Presented here are 5 T cell receptor beta chains from one specimen sequenced in a study of blood T cell repertoires in COVID-19. The assay was immunoSEQ multiplex PCR, and TCRdb's table has in-frame clones only and misses some. The sample lists about 170,000 clones, 85% to 95% seen once, with 3.5% to 5% in the top ten. Sequenced material: peripheral blood. All receptors derive from a woman aged 45 to 65 with acute or convalescent COVID-19.

The chain combines TRBV20-1 with TRBJ1-2; D gene unclear. CDR1 and CDR2 (germline): DFQATT, SNEGSKA (reference sequence). V was cut by 3 bases and J by 1 base, with 12 bases left in between. There are 14 residues in the CDR3. The CDR3 reads CSASFFPSNYGYTF. In DNA, the CDR3 is TGCAGTGCTAGTTTTTTCCCTAGTAACTATGGCTACACCTTC.

CDR3 nucleotide sequence: TGTGCCAGCAGTGACGGGCTGGGAGGGACCCTCCACTTT. Translated: CASSDGLGGTLHF. This chain joins TRBV6-4 and TRBJ1-6; D is uncertain. V dropped 2 bases and J dropped 14 bases, with 13 bases sitting between them. CDR3 length: 13 amino acids. Germline V lookup: CDR1 MRHNA, CDR2 SNTAGT.

This chain joins TRBV7-2 and TRBJ2-1; D unresolved. CDR1 and CDR2 from the germline V gene are SGHTA and FQGNSA. CDR3 length: 15 residues. V was pared by 0 bases and J by 7 bases, with 13 bases between. The CDR3 DNA follows: TGTGCCAGCAGCTTAGCGCTGGGCAGTTTTAATGAGCAGTTCTTC. Amino acid sequence: CASSLALGSFNEQFF.

The chain recombines TRBV28 with TRBJ1-5, with D tentatively TRBD1 (5 bases). Germline V lookup: CDR1 MDHEN, CDR2 SYDVKM. Trimming shortened V by 2 bases and J by 6 bases, and 11 bases separated the two germline ends. The CDR3 spans 14 residues. CDR3 DNA sequence: TGTGCCAGCAGTTTAGGGGACTCGAGTCAGCCCCAGCATTTT. This encodes CASSLGDSSQPQHF.

V is TRBV7-6 and J is TRBJ2-1; D remains unclear. The CDR3 loop spans 15 amino acids. V lost 4 bases and J lost 7, with 17 bases in between. CDR1 and CDR2 (germline): SGHVS, FNYEAQ. The CDR3 reads CASSSSEIAWNEQFF. CDR3 nucleotide sequence: TGTGCCAGCAGCTCTTCGGAAATAGCATGGAATGAGCAGTTCTTC.